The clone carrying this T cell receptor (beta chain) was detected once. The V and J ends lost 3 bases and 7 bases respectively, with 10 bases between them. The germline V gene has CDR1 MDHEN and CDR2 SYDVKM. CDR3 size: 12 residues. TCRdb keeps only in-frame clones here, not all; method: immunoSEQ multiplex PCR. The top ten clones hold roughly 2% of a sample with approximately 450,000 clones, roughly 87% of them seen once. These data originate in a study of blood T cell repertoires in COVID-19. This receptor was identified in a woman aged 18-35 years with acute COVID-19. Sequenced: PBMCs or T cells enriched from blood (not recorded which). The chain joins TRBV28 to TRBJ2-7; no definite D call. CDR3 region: CASSFQATEQYF. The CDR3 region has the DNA TGTGCCAGCAGTTTCCAGGCCACGGAGCAGTACTTC.